This TCR beta chain was found in a study of CD8 T cells in Susac syndrome. Whole-study context: Patients with Susac syndrome were therapy-naive, on corticosteroids, or on intravenous immunoglobulin alone at blood draw.

Random hexamers served to reverse transcribe roughly 0.5 to 1 ug RNA. Multiplex PCR with immunoSEQ amplified the TCR beta CDR3 across 54 Vbeta and 13 Jbeta. TCRdb re-analysed the immunoSEQ multiplex PCR reads in MiXCR, keeping a single row per CDR3 protein. The sample holds some 150,000 distinct CDR3 sequences, 90% to 95% seen once. Negative isolation yielded the CD8+ and CD4+ T cells, while FACS enriched the TEMRA cells. Study-wide results and caveats: The CD4+ T cell repertoires that were profiled in Susac syndrome showed no clonal expansion.

Germline loops: CDR1 LNHDA, CDR2 SQIVND (reference sequence). The V gene lost 4 bases and the J gene lost 7 bases, with 17 bases spanning the gap. The CDR3 contains 15 residues. Notes on this clonotype: Its antigen is not known.

The chain couples TRBV19 to TRBJ1-5; D not certain. Sequencing was done on a sample of CD4+ T cells from PBMCs. This sequence was found in a human donor with Susac syndrome. The DNA for the CDR3 is TGTGCCAGTAGTACTCGGACGGGAAGGTTGCAGCCCCAGCATTTT. Translation: CASSTRTGRLQPQHF.